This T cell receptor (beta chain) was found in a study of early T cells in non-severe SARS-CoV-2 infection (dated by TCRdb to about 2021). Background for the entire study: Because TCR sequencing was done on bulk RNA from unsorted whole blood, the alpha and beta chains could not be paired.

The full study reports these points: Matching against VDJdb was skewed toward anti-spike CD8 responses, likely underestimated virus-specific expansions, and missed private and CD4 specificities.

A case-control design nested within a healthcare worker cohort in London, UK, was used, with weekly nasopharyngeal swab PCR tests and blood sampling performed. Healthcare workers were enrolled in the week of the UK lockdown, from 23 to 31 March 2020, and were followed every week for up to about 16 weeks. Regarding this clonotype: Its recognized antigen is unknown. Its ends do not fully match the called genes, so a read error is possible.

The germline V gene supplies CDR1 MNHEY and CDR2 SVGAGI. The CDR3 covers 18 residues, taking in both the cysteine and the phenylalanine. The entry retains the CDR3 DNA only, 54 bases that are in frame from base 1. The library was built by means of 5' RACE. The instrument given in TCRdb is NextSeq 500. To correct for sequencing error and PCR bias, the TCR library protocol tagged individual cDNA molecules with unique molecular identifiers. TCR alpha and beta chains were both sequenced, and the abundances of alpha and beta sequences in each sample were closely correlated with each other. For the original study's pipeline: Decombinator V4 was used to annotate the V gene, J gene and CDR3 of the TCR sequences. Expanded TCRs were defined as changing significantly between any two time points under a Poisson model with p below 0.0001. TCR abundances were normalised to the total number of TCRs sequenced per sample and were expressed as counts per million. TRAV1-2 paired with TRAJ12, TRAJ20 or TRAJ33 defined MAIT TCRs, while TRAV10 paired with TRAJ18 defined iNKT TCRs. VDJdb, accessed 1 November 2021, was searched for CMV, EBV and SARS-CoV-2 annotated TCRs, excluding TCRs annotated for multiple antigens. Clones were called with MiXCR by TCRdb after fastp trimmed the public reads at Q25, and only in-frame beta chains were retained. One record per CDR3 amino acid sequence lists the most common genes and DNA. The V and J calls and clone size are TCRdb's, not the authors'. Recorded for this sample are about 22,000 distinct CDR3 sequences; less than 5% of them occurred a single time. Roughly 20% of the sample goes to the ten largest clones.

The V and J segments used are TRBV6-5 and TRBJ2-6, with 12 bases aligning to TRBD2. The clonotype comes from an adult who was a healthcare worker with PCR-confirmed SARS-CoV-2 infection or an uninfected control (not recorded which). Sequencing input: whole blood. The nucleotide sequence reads TGTGCCAGCAGCCCTAGCGGGAGGGGGGGATCTGGGGCCAACGTCCCGACTTTC. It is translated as CASSPSGRGGSGANVPTF.